Listed below are T cell receptor beta chains from one sample, sequenced in a study of CD8 T cells in ankylosing spondylitis. One entry per CDR3 protein, called by TCRdb with MiXCR from the 5' RACE reads. The data contain about 210,000 distinct CDR3 sequences, approximately 7.3% of them singletons. The sequencing sample was made of blood, either unsorted or a sorted T cell fraction (not recorded which). These receptors were obtained from a male donor with ankylosing spondylitis. Each CDR3 is given with its conserved first and last residue. The order of the fields is D gene, clone size, V gene, J gene, CDR3 protein, CDR3 DNA. D genes are given only for firm matches. Clone size is stated in some rows and not others, as once, few, many or a class when expanded.

TRBD1	many	TRBV28	TRBJ2-3	CASSIRDRGGLGDTQYF	TGTGCCAGCAGTATCCGGGACAGGGGGGGGCTCGGCGATACGCAGTATTTT
TRBD2	few	TRBV7-8	TRBJ2-5	CASSPTRGGLSAQYF	TGTGCCAGCAGCCCCACCCGGGGGGGACTGTCGGCCCAGTACTTC
.	many	TRBV7-6	TRBJ2-4	CASSSGTLTDIQYF	TGTGCCAGCAGCTCCGGGACTCTAACCGATATTCAGTACTTC
.	many	TRBV5-6	TRBJ1-1	CASSLWVRTEAFF	TGTGCCAGCAGCTTGTGGGTCCGCACTGAAGCTTTCTTT
TRBD2	many	TRBV7-6	TRBJ2-2	CASSLSAGGFTGELFF	TGTGCCAGCAGCTTATCAGCGGGAGGGTTCACCGGGGAGCTGTTTTTT
.	many	TRBV4-3	TRBJ1-5	CASSQVRGSNQPQHF	TGCGCCAGCAGCCAAGTTCGGGGGAGCAATCAGCCCCAGCATTTT
TRBD1	.	TRBV20-1	TRBJ2-7	CSARGDRVYEQYF	TGCAGTGCTAGAGGGGACAGGGTCTACGAGCAGTACTTC
.	few	TRBV27	TRBJ2-7	CASRDRGSISYEQYF	TGTGCCAGCAGAGACCGCGGGTCTATCTCCTACGAGCAGTACTTC
TRBD2	many	TRBV24-1	TRBJ2-1	CATSPRGLAAHNEQFF	TGTGCCACCAGTCCCCGTGGGCTAGCGGCACACAATGAGCAGTTCTTC
TRBD1	many	TRBV6-2/TRBV6-3	TRBJ1-2	CATATLTGSYGYTF	TGTGCCACGGCTACCTTGACAGGGTCTTATGGCTACACCTTC
.	.	TRBV30	TRBJ1-5	CAWSPGQLSNQPQHF	TGTGCCTGGAGTCCTGGACAGTTAAGCAATCAGCCCCAGCATTTT
.	many	TRBV27	TRBJ2-3	CASSETGRNTDTQYF	TGTGCCAGCAGCGAAACCGGGAGAAACACAGATACGCAGTATTTT
.	.	TRBV23-1	TRBJ1-1	CASSQCGFWESNTEAFF	TGCGCCAGCAGTCAATGTGGGTTTTGGGAATCGAACACTGAAGCTTTCTTT
.	many	TRBV20-1	TRBJ2-1	CSASQGSYNEQFF	TGCAGTGCTAGTCAGGGCTCCTACAATGAGCAGTTCTTC
.	many	TRBV7-8	TRBJ1-3	CASSEMGGTGNTIYF	TGTGCCAGCAGCGAAATGGGGGGCACTGGAAACACCATATATTTT
TRBD2	many	TRBV7-8	TRBJ2-3	CASRSGLVPDTQYF	TGTGCCAGCAGATCGGGACTAGTGCCAGATACGCAGTATTTT
TRBD2	many	TRBV7-8	TRBJ2-1	CASSLGVTSGSYNEQFF	TGTGCCAGCAGCTTAGGGGTGACTAGCGGAAGCTACAATGAGCAGTTCTTC
.	many	TRBV6-2/TRBV6-3	TRBJ2-6	CASSYITGGANVLTF	TGTGCCAGCAGTTACATAACCGGGGGGGCCAACGTCCTGACTTTC
.	many	TRBV7-9	TRBJ2-1	CASSPSHSEQFF	TGTGCCAGCAGCCCCTCCCATAGTGAGCAGTTCTTC
TRBD1	.	TRBV7-2	TRBJ2-7	CASSLTGDDEQYF	TGTGCCAGCAGCTTAACAGGGGATGACGAGCAGTACTTC
TRBD2	.	TRBV7-6	TRBJ2-3	CASSSRLAGYTDTQYF	TGTGCCAGCAGCTCCAGACTAGCGGGATACACAGATACGCAGTATTTT
TRBD1	.	TRBV6-1	TRBJ2-2	CASNHRGSFGELFF	TGTGCCAGCAACCACAGGGGGAGTTTCGGGGAGCTGTTTTTT
TRBD2	many	TRBV27	TRBJ2-7	CASRGGLSTKQYF	TGTGCCAGCAGGGGGGGACTATCTACGAAGCAGTACTTC
TRBD2	many	TRBV7-8	TRBJ2-7	CASSLDTSGLSSYEQYF	TGTGCCAGCAGCTTAGATACTAGCGGGCTGAGCTCCTACGAGCAGTACTTC
.	many	TRBV6-1	TRBJ1-1	CASTRGPNTEAFF	TGTGCCAGCACCAGGGGCCCGAACACTGAAGCTTTCTTT
TRBD1	many	TRBV20-1	TRBJ1-1	CSAREGTDFTEAFF	TGCAGTGCTAGAGAAGGGACAGACTTCACTGAAGCTTTCTTT
.	many	TRBV20-1	TRBJ2-7	CSARDLADPVAEQYF	TGCAGTGCTAGAGATCTGGCGGACCCTGTGGCCGAGCAGTACTTC
.	.	TRBV7-6	TRBJ2-3	CASTALGAGTDTQYF	TGTGCCAGCACCGCTCTGGGGGCCGGCACAGATACGCAGTATTTT
TRBD2	.	TRBV4-3	TRBJ2-3	CASSQRTSGYSASTDTQYF	TGCGCCAGCAGCCAACGGACTAGCGGGTATTCGGCTAGCACAGATACGCAGTATTTT
TRBD2	many	TRBV20-1	TRBJ2-1	CSARERASGSPLLSYNEQFF	TGCAGTGCTAGAGAGAGGGCTAGCGGGAGCCCCCTTCTTTCCTACAATGAGCAGTTCTTC
TRBD2	.	TRBV27	TRBJ2-1	CASRGTSGDPVRSYNEQFF	TGTGCCAGCAGAGGGACTAGCGGAGACCCTGTTCGCTCCTACAATGAGCAGTTCTTC
TRBD2	many	TRBV7-9	TRBJ2-1	CASSPPGLDSKAFF	TGTGCCAGCAGCCCACCCGGACTAGACAGTAAGGCGTTCTTC
.	.	TRBV10-1	TRBJ2-2	CASKASLIGELFF	TGCGCCAGCAAGGCTAGTCTAATCGGGGAGCTGTTTTTT
TRBD2	many	TRBV11-2	TRBJ2-3	CASSPPSGDTDTQYF	TGTGCCAGCAGCCCCCCTAGCGGGGATACAGATACGCAGTATTTT
.	many	TRBV7-2	TRBJ1-1	CASSLVIMNTEAFF	TGTGCCAGCAGCTTAGTAATAATGAACACTGAAGCTTTCTTT
TRBD2	.	TRBV7-2	TRBJ2-7	CASSSGLAGGYYGQYF	TGTGCCAGCAGCTCGGGACTAGCGGGAGGCTACTACGGACAGTACTTC
.	many	TRBV4-3	TRBJ2-1	CASSSNWYEQFF	TGCGCCAGCAGCTCGAATTGGTATGAGCAGTTCTTC
.	many	TRBV20-1	TRBJ2-6	CSAANRAGANVLTF	TGCAGTGCTGCAAACAGGGCTGGGGCCAACGTCCTGACTTTC
.	many	TRBV6-2/TRBV6-3	TRBJ2-7	CASSFPDREQYF	TGTGCCAGCAGTTTCCCGGACCGAGAGCAGTACTTC
.	.	TRBV7-2	TRBJ1-5	CASSWQGVLGQPQHF	TGTGCCAGCAGCTGGCAAGGGGTACTCGGTCAGCCCCAGCATTTT
.	many	TRBV20-1	TRBJ1-2	CSAEVGGGTNYGYTF	TGCAGTGCGGAAGTGGGAGGGGGAACAAACTATGGCTACACCTTC
.	many	TRBV20-1	TRBJ2-7	CSAAGSALAPYEQYF	TGCAGTGCCGCCGGCTCCGCGCTAGCCCCCTACGAGCAGTACTTC
.	many	TRBV2	TRBJ1-1	CASSPPLSSGLVNTEAFF	TGTGCCAGCAGTCCCCCGCTCTCCTCGGGGCTAGTGAACACTGAAGCTTTCTTT